Listed below are T cell receptor beta chains from one sample, sequenced in a study of T cell responses to AZD1222 COVID-19 vaccine. Generated by immunoSEQ multiplex PCR, the TCRdb table keeps only in-frame clones and is missing some. The sample includes 98,000 or so clones, over 70% seen only once; the top ten take around 8.7%. The material was peripheral blood, obtained on day 0 of AZD1222 vaccination. These receptors originate from an adult in good health. CDR3s include the opening cysteine and the closing phenylalanine or tryptophan. A D gene is named only where the DNA matches it firmly. Size values are once, few and many counts, or a class for expanded clones, and some rows have none.

>TRBJ1-5|.|.|TRBV10-3
CAIRETVDQPQHF
TGTGCCATCAGGGAGACGGTCGATCAGCCCCAGCATTTT
>TRBJ1-6|few|TRBD1|TRBV9
CASSPTGTGWTNSPLHF
TGTGCCAGCAGCCCCACCGGGACAGGGTGGACTAATTCACCCCTCCACTTT
>TRBJ2-7|few|.|TRBV7-6
CASSLAPTASYEQYF
TGTGCCAGCAGCTTAGCCCCGACGGCTTCCTACGAGCAGTACTTC
>TRBJ1-6|once|TRBD1|TRBV5-5
CASSTDRGNSPLHF
TGTGCCAGCAGCACGGACAGGGGGAATTCACCCCTCCACTTT
>TRBJ2-1|.|TRBD1|TRBV7-9
CASSSWTGGEFGQFF
TGTGCCAGCAGCTCCTGGACAGGGGGCGAATTCGGGCAGTTCTTC
>TRBJ1-2|.|.|TRBV11-2
CASSLSDSYGYTF
TGTGCCAGCAGCTTATCCGACAGCTATGGCTACACCTTC
>TRBJ2-7|.|.|TRBV2
CASSVDGYEQYF
TGTGCCAGCAGTGTAGACGGCTACGAGCAGTACTTC
>TRBJ2-1|.|.|TRBV7-9
CASSPPQESSYNEQFF
TGTGCCAGCAGCCCCCCGCAGGAGAGCTCCTACAATGAGCAGTTCTTC
>TRBJ1-2|.|.|TRBV2
CASAYNTEVQFNYGYTF
TGTGCCAGCGCTTATAACACGGAAGTTCAGTTTAACTATGGCTACACCTTC
>TRBJ2-7|.|.|TRBV19
CASSLTGTEVHEQYF
TGTGCCAGTAGTTTGACCGGGACGGAGGTTCACGAGCAGTACTTC
>TRBJ1-1|.|.|TRBV9
CASSVGKVVDMNTEAFF
TGTGCCAGCAGCGTAGGTAAGGTTGTAGACATGAACACTGAAGCTTTCTTT
>TRBJ2-7|once|.|TRBV5-5
CARSSDLGEQYF
TGTGCCAGGTCGAGTGACCTAGGCGAGCAGTACTTC
>TRBJ1-1|.|.|TRBV27
CASSEWGVGSWNTEAFF
TGTGCCAGCAGTGAGTGGGGAGTTGGCAGCTGGAACACTGAAGCTTTCTTT
>TRBJ2-1|.|TRBD1|TRBV28
CASTLRGTGGNEQFF
TGTGCCAGCACCCTAAGAGGGACAGGGGGTAATGAGCAGTTCTTC
>TRBJ1-2|.|.|TRBV10-2
CASRSTGDYGYTF
TGCGCCAGCAGATCCACAGGCGACTATGGCTACACCTTC
>TRBJ1-1|.|.|TRBV6-4
CASSDSDNTEAFF
TGTGCCAGCAGTGACTCGGACAACACTGAAGCTTTCTTT
>TRBJ2-2|few|.|TRBV6-4
CASSDGSSTGELFF
TGTGCCAGCAGTGATGGCAGTTCCACCGGGGAGCTGTTTTTT
>TRBJ2-1|.|TRBD1|TRBV6-4
CASRVRQGTRAWDEQFF
TGTGCCAGCAGGGTCCGACAGGGGACCCGGGCGTGGGATGAGCAGTTCTTC
>TRBJ1-5|.|.|TRBV27
CASSYLGNQPQHF
TGTGCCAGCAGTTATTTAGGCAATCAGCCCCAGCATTTT
>TRBJ2-7|.|.|TRBV10-2
CASRVTVSYEQYF
TGCGCCAGCAGAGTCACGGTCTCCTACGAGCAGTACTTC
>TRBJ1-2|.|.|TRBV3-1/TRBV3-2
CASSQDREGNYGYTF
TGTGCCAGCAGCCAAGATCGGGAGGGGAACTATGGCTACACCTTC
>TRBJ1-1|.|.|TRBV28
CASSLALEAFF
TGTGCCAGCAGTTTGGCCCTTGAAGCTTTCTTT
>TRBJ1-2|.|TRBD1|TRBV12-3/TRBV12-4
CASRGQGSYGYTF
TGTGCCAGCAGGGGACAGGGAAGCTATGGCTACACCTTC